This TCR beta chain comes out of a study of blood T cell repertoires in COVID-19. In its sample, this clone was seen once. The data were produced by immunoSEQ multiplex PCR, yet TCRdb's version contains in-frame clones alone and is incomplete. The table includes about 120,000 clones, around 76% detected once. Trimming cost V 3 bases and J 11 bases, with 18 bases left between them. CDR1 and CDR2 (germline): SGDLS, YYNGEE. This CDR3 is built from 14 residues. This sequence joins TRBV9 and TRBJ1-3, with D possibly matching TRBD1 (6 bases). Sequenced: peripheral blood. This sequence was found in a woman older than 75 with acute or convalescent COVID-19. CDR3: CASSAGTIGTAIYF. CDR3 DNA: TGTGCCAGCAGCGCCGGGACAATAGGGACCGCCATATATTTT. The full variable domain, in which reference TRBV9 and TRBJ1-3 provide the parts outside the CDR3, is DSGVTQTPKHLITATGQRVTLRCSPRSGDLSVYWYQQSLDQGLQFLIQYYNGEERAKGNILERFSAQQFPDLHSELNLSSLELGDSALYFCASSAGTIGTAIYFGEGSWLTVV.